Listed below are T cell receptor beta chains from one sample, sequenced in a study of blood T cell repertoires in COVID-19. The table came from immunoSEQ multiplex PCR; TCRdb's copy has only in-frame clones and leaves some out. The table records over 100,000 clones, about 88% of them present only once. The sequencing sample was made of peripheral blood. The receptors here all came from a man aged 50-59 years with active or convalescent COVID-19. The CDR3 runs from the conserved cysteine through the conserved F or W. The D gene is left open where the match is weak. Only some rows state a clone size, as once, few, many or a class for expanded clones.

CSVAWTGNNEQFF	TGCAGCGTTGCATGGACAGGGAACAATGAGCAGTTCTTC	TRBD1	TRBV29-1	TRBJ2-1	13	.
CASSGFPETQYF	TGTGCCAGCAGCGGGTTTCCAGAGACCCAGTACTTC	.	TRBV6-5	TRBJ2-5	12	.
CASSPFRGQDEAFF	TGTGCCAGCTCACCCTTCAGGGGGCAAGATGAAGCTTTCTTT	TRBD1	TRBV18	TRBJ1-1	14	.
CAWSPPGARSNQPQHF	TGTGCCTGGAGTCCCCCAGGGGCCCGGAGCAATCAGCCCCAGCATTTT	.	TRBV30	TRBJ1-5	16	.
CASSLLETDTQYF	TGTGCCAGCAGCCTCTTGGAGACAGATACGCAGTATTTT	.	TRBV3-1/TRBV3-2	TRBJ2-3	13	.
CASSYPDRGVSEAFF	TGTGCCAGCAGTTACCCCGACAGGGGGGTCTCTGAAGCTTTCTTT	TRBD1	TRBV6-2/TRBV6-3	TRBJ1-1	15	.
CASIAAGGTVQPQHF	TGTGCCAGCATTGCTGCGGGAGGGACCGTACAGCCCCAGCATTTT	.	TRBV6-5	TRBJ1-5	15	.
CASSFRLAHEQYF	TGTGCCAGCAGTTTCCGACTAGCTCACGAGCAGTACTTC	TRBD2	TRBV6-5	TRBJ2-7	13	.
CASSSTQGANNSPLHF	TGTGCCAGCAGCTCGACCCAGGGTGCAAATAATTCACCCCTCCACTTT	.	TRBV7-2	TRBJ1-6	16	.
CAWSGQGGKLFF	TGTGCCTGGAGCGGGCAGGGAGGAAAACTGTTTTTT	.	TRBV30	TRBJ1-4	12	once
CASSLERIGTEAFF	TGTGCCAGCAGCTTAGAGCGAATAGGAACTGAAGCTTTCTTT	.	TRBV7-8	TRBJ1-1	14	once
CASRVQGVEEKLFF	TGTGCCAGCAGGGTTCAGGGTGTGGAAGAAAAACTGTTTTTT	.	TRBV2	TRBJ1-4	14	.
CASSSYRDSMYGELFF	TGTGCCAGCAGCTCATACAGGGATAGTATGTACGGGGAGCTGTTTTTT	.	TRBV7-9	TRBJ2-2	16	.
CASSIWTEGTGELFF	TGTGCCAGCAGCATCTGGACAGAGGGCACCGGGGAGCTGTTTTTT	.	TRBV11-2	TRBJ2-2	15	.